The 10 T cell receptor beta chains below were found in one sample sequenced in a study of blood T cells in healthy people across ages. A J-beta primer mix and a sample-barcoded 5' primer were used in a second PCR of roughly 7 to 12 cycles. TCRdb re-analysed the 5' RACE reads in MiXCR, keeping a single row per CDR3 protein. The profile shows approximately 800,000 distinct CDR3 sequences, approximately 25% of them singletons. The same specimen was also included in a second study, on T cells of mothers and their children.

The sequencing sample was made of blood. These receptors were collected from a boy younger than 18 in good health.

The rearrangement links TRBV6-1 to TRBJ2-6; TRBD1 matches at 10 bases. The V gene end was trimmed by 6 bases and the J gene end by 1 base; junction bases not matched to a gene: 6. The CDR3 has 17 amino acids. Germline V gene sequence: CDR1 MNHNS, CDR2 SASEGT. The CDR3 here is CASSLTGGLSGANVLTF. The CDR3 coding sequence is TGTGCCAGCAGCTTGACAGGGGGCCTTTCTGGGGCCAACGTCCTGACTTTC.

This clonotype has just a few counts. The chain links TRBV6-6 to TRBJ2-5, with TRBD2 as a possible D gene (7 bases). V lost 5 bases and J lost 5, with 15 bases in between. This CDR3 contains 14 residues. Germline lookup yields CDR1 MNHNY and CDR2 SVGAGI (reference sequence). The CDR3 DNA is TGTGCCAGCAGTCCCGGGGGGCCCGGGGAGACCCAGTACTTC. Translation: CASSPGGPGETQYF.

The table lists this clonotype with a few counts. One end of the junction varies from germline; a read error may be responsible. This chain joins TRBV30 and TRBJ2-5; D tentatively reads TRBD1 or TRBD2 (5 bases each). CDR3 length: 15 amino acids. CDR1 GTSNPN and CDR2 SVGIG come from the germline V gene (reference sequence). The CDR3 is CAWSDLGALYNEQFF. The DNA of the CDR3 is TGTGCCTGGAGTGATCTCGGGGCCCTATACAATGAGCAATTCTTC.

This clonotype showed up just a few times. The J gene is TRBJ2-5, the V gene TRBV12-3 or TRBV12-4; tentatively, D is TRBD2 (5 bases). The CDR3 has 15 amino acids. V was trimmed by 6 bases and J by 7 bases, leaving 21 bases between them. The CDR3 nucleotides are TGTGCCAGCAGCCGCAACCGGGATCGGGCGGGGACCCAGTACTTC. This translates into CASSRNRDRAGTQYF.

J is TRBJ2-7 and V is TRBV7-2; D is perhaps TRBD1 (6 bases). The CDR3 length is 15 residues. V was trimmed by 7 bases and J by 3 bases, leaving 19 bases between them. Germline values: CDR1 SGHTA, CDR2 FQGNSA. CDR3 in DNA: TGTGCCAGCACCCTAGGGGGTACGGTTAACTACGAGCAGTACTTC. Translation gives CASTLGGTVNYEQYF.

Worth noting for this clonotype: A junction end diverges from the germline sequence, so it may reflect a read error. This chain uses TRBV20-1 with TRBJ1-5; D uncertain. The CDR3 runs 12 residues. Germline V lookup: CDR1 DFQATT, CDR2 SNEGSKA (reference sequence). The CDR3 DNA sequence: TGCAGTGCTGGGAATCACTATCAGCCCCGGCATTTT. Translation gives CSAGNHYQPRHF.

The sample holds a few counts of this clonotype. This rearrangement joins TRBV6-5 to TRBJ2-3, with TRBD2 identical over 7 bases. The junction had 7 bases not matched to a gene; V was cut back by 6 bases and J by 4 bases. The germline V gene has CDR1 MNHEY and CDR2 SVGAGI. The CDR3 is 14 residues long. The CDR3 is CASRYYAGADTQYF. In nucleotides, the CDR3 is TGTGCCAGCAGATATTACGCGGGAGCAGATACGCAGTATTTT.

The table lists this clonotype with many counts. The CDR3 sequence: CASSKRVGADTQYF. CDR3 sequence (DNA): TGTGCCAGCAGTAAACGCGTAGGAGCAGATACGCAGTATTTT. This chain joins TRBV28 and TRBJ2-3; D is ambiguous. Trimming pared 5 bases from V and 4 bases from J, leaving 13 bases between. CDR3 size: 14 residues. CDR1 and CDR2 from the germline V gene are MDHEN and SYDVKM.

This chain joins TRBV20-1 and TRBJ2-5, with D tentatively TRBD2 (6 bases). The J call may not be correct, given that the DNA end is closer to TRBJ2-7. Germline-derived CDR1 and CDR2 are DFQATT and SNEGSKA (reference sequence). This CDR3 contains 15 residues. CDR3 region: CSARESSGFSYEQYF. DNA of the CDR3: TGCAGTGCTAGAGAGAGTAGCGGATTCTCCTACGAGCAGTACTTC.

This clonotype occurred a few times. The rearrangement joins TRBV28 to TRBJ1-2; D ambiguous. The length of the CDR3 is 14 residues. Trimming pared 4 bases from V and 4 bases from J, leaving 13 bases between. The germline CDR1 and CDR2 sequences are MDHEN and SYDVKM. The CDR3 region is CASSSLRVGYGYTF. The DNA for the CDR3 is TGTGCCAGCAGTTCATTACGGGTGGGCTATGGCTACACCTTC.